This T cell receptor (beta chain) was recorded in a study of blood T cell repertoires in COVID-19. Clones were read by immunoSEQ multiplex PCR, and TCRdb kept only the in-frame ones, dropping some. The sample carries more than 70,000 clones, roughly 80% recorded once. CDR3 length: 13 residues. Looked up from germline, CDR1 is LGHDT and CDR2 is YNNKEL (reference sequence). The V gene lost 4 bases and the J gene lost 6 bases, with 12 bases spanning the gap. The rearrangement uses TRBV3-1 (or the pseudogene TRBV3-2) and TRBJ1-1, with D unclear. This sequence was found in a human donor in a cohort sampled during active COVID-19. The sequenced sample was peripheral blood. The CDR3 sequence: CASSRGLVAEAFF. As DNA, the CDR3 is TGTGCCAGCAGCCGAGGCCTGGTCGCTGAAGCTTTCTTT.